The 30 T cell receptor beta chains below were found in one sample sequenced in a study of OX40 agonist ivuxolimab in advanced cancers. The protocol was immunoSEQ multiplex PCR, while the TCRdb copy is restricted to in-frame clones and leaves out a portion. The sample shows around 100,000 clones, approximately 95% of them seen only once. The specimen comprised CD4+ or CD8+ T cells sorted from blood, sampled in a trial of the OX40 agonist ivuxolimab. These receptors all stem from an adult with an advanced solid tumor such as melanoma, head and neck, liver or kidney cancer.

This clone has only one observation. V gene TRBV5-6 combines with J gene TRBJ2-7; D not certain. The CDR3 consists of 14 residues. V was pared by 0 bases and J by 5 bases, with 12 bases between. Germline V lookup: CDR1 SGHDT, CDR2 YYEEEE. The CDR3 loop is CASSLGAAKHEQYF. CDR3 bases: TGTGCCAGCAGCTTGGGGGCGGCGAAGCACGAGCAGTACTTC.

J is TRBJ2-2 and V is TRBV7-9; a possible D gene is TRBD2 (5 bases). Germline assignment: CDR1 SEHNR and CDR2 FQNEAQ (reference sequence). V was clipped by 6 bases and J by 5 bases, with 13 bases between them. The CDR3 totals 14 residues. The CDR3 nucleotides read TGTGCCAGCAGTCGGGGTGACTTAACCGGGGAGCTGTTTTTT. This translates into CASSRGDLTGELFF.

The chain recombines TRBV28 with TRBJ2-7; D might be TRBD2 (5 bases). Germline values: CDR1 MDHEN, CDR2 SYDVKM. Trimming took 4 bases from V and 2 from J, leaving 9 bases between them. This CDR3 is 13 amino acids long. This CDR3 is CASSSSEAYEQYF. The CDR3 nucleotides are TGTGCCAGCAGTTCGTCGGAGGCCTACGAGCAGTACTTC.

This clone appeared once. The chain combines TRBV28 with TRBJ1-6; no clear D. The CDR3 runs 14 residues. Germline CDR1 MDHEN, CDR2 SYDVKM. V lost 10 bases and J 6 bases, leaving 16 bases between the germline ends. The CDR3 spells CATGRSLLNSPLHF. The CDR3 DNA is TGTGCCACCGGACGGAGTCTCCTTAATTCACCCCTCCACTTT.

This clone appeared once. V and J are TRBV28 and TRBJ1-1; D is ambiguous. The V and J ends lost 6 bases and 1 base respectively, with 12 bases between them. Germline CDR1 and CDR2: MDHEN and SYDVKM. The CDR3 spans 14 residues. DNA for the CDR3: TGTGCCAGCAGCTTGCCCCAGAAGAACACTGAAGCTTTCTTT. Translating gives CASSLPQKNTEAFF.

CDR3 DNA: TGTGCCAGCAGCCGCACAGGGGACTTTCAAGAGACCCAGTACTTC. This codes for CASSRTGDFQETQYF. The chain joins TRBV7-8 to TRBJ2-5; possibly TRBD1 for D (7 bases). The CDR3 covers 15 residues. V lost 5 bases and J 2 bases, leaving 15 bases between the germline ends. Germline V gene sequence: CDR1 SGHVS, CDR2 FQNEAQ.

V gene TRBV4-1 combines with J gene TRBJ2-1; D unresolved. This CDR3 is built from 13 residues. Germline V CDR1 and CDR2: MGHRA, YSYEKL. V lost 1 base and J 6 bases, leaving 7 bases between the germline ends. The DNA for the CDR3 is TGCGCCAGCAGCCAAGGGTCTAGCAATGAGCAGTTCTTC. This translates into CASSQGSSNEQFF.

DNA of the CDR3: TGTGCCAGCAGCTTAGGAGACAGGGGCCAGAGGGCTGAACCCCAGCATTTT. This encodes CASSLGDRGQRAEPQHF. The V call is TRBV7-6, the J call TRBJ1-5; 8 nucleotides agree with TRBD1. The V and J ends lost 1 base and 10 bases, in that order; junction bases with no gene match: 15. Germline values: CDR1 SGHVS, CDR2 FNYEAQ. The CDR3 spans 17 residues.

V gene TRBV7-9 combines with J gene TRBJ2-7; D is ambiguous. Per the germline V gene, CDR1 is SEHNR and CDR2 is FQNEAQ (reference sequence). The CDR3 is 13 residues long. V was cut by 4 bases and J by 6 bases, with 13 bases left in between. In DNA form, the CDR3 reads TGTGCCAGCAGCTCAGCGTTGGGTTTCGAGCAGTACTTC. This sequence encodes CASSSALGFEQYF.

V usage is TRBV25-1 and J usage is TRBJ2-1, with 14 positions matching TRBD2. V shed 4 bases, J shed 7 bases, and the junction held 3 bases outside the gene matches. The CDR3 covers 15 residues. Per germline, CDR1 MGHDK and CDR2 SYGVNS. The CDR3 region has the DNA TGTGCCAGCAGTGGGGGACTAGCGGGAGTGAATGAGCAGTTCTTC. As protein: CASSGGLAGVNEQFF.

Comments on this clone: Other DNA sequences in this specimen translate into the identical CDR3. V gene TRBV5-1 combines with J gene TRBJ2-7; D is perhaps TRBD1 (6 bases). CDR1 is SGHRS, CDR2 YFSETQ, per germline. Trimming pared 0 bases from V and 4 bases from J, leaving 11 bases between. CDR3 length: 14 residues. The CDR3, as DNA: TGCGCCAGCAGCTTGGGGCAGGGGTTGTACGAGCAGTACTTC. It codes for CASSLGQGLYEQYF.

In nucleotides, the CDR3 is TGTGCCAGCAGCCCGCTGATCAGTGCTAGCTATGGCTACACCTTC. This codes for CASSPLISASYGYTF. The rearrangement uses TRBV4-2 and TRBJ1-2, with D hard to call. CDR1 is LGHNA and CDR2 is YNFKEQ in the germline V gene. The CDR3 is 15 residues long. The V end was cut by 4 bases, the J end by 4 bases, with 16 bases between.

This chain uses TRBV5-6 with TRBJ2-1; TRBD1 is a possible D gene (6 bases). The CDR3 is 13 amino acids. V lost 2 bases to trimming and J lost 8 bases, with 11 bases between them. CDR1 and CDR2 (germline): SGHDT, YYEEEE. The CDR3 DNA is TGTGCCAGCAGCTTACAGGGACACGATGAGCAGTTCTTC. Residues: CASSLQGHDEQFF.

The V call is TRBV7-9, the J call TRBJ1-2; the D is unclear. Germline V gene data show CDR1 as SEHNR and CDR2 as FQNEAQ (reference sequence). This CDR3 spans 13 amino acids. V was trimmed by 6 bases and J by 4 bases, leaving 12 bases between them. Here the CDR3 DNA reads TGTGCCAGCAGTCTAACAGCATTCTATGGCTACACCTTC. Its translation: CASSLTAFYGYTF.

V gene TRBV4-3 combines with J gene TRBJ2-1; unclear D gene. V lost 0 bases and J lost 2, with 8 bases in between. The CDR3 spans 15 residues. Germline-derived CDR1 and CDR2 are LGHNA and YSLEER. Here the CDR3 reads CASSQDRSTYNEQFF. CDR3 bases: TGCGCCAGCAGCCAAGACCGTAGTACCTACAATGAGCAGTTCTTC.

The V gene is TRBV5-4, the J gene TRBJ1-2, with no clear D. Trimming left V 7 bases short and J 4 bases short, with 23 bases between. CDR3 length: 16 amino acids. From germline, CDR1 is SGHNT and CDR2 YYREEE (reference sequence). The CDR3 region is CASSHSMERERYGYTF. The CDR3, as DNA: TGTGCCAGCTCCCACTCTATGGAGAGGGAACGCTATGGCTACACCTTC. Together with reference TRBV5-4 and TRBJ1-2, the CDR3 gives the full variable domain: ETGVTQSPTHLIKTRGQQVTLRCSSQSGHNTVSWYQQALGQGPQFIFQYYREEENGRGNFPPRFSGLQFPNYSSELNVNALELDDSALYLCASSHSMERERYGYTFGSGTRLTVV.

The J gene is TRBJ1-1, the V gene TRBV20-1; D not certain. V gave up 6 bases and J gave up 0 bases, with 5 bases separating them. Germline V gives CDR1 DFQATT, CDR2 SNEGSKA (reference sequence). There are 11 residues in the CDR3. CDR3 protein: CSALVNTEAFF. In DNA form, the CDR3 reads TGCAGTGCCCTTGTGAACACTGAAGCTTTCTTT.

CDR3 amino acids: CATLTGVSYEQYF. Here the CDR3 DNA reads TGTGCCACGTTAACAGGGGTCTCCTACGAGCAGTACTTC. This sequence joins TRBV6-1 and TRBJ2-7, with 7 bases identical to TRBD1. Per the germline V gene, CDR1 is MNHNS and CDR2 is SASEGT. Unmatched junction bases numbered 6, after V lost 10 bases and J lost 0 bases. The CDR3 covers 13 residues.

This chain connects TRBV5-1 to TRBJ2-7; TRBD1 matches at 7 bases. The CDR3 runs to 14 residues. V trimming: 4 bases; J trimming: 3 bases; junction bases outside the gene matches: 7. Germline V gene sequence: CDR1 SGHRS, CDR2 YFSETQ. The CDR3 loop reads CASSPGQLFYEQYF. CDR3 coding DNA: TGCGCCAGCAGCCCGGGACAGCTGTTCTACGAGCAGTACTTC.

V and J are TRBV4-3 and TRBJ1-2; 7 bases line up with TRBD1. The CDR3 loop spans 16 amino acids. V lost 4 bases and J lost 4; bases outside the gene matches: 12. Germline loops: CDR1 LGHNA, CDR2 YSLEER. DNA of the CDR3: TGCGCCAGCAGCCTCTCCCGGACAGGTACCGGCTATGGCTACACCTTC. It specifies CASSLSRTGTGYGYTF.

The rearrangement joins TRBV5-4 to TRBJ1-2; 10 nucleotides align to TRBD1. The CDR3 extends over 15 amino acids. Germline loops: CDR1 SGHNT, CDR2 YYREEE (reference sequence). Trimming cost V 4 bases and J 5 bases; bases outside gene matches: 8. CDR3: CASSPPGQGSYGYTF. In DNA form, the CDR3 reads TGTGCCAGCAGCCCACCGGGACAGGGGTCTTATGGCTACACCTTC.

The chain employs TRBV15 and TRBJ2-3, with D perhaps TRBD2 (7 bases). The CDR3 sequence is 16 residues long. Germline V CDR1 and CDR2: LNHNV, YYDKDF (reference sequence). Trimming removed 1 base from V and 3 bases from J, with 14 bases in between. CDR3 nucleotide sequence: TGTGCCACCAGCAGAGGGGGGCGGGAGAGGACAGATACGCAGTATTTT. The encoded protein is CATSRGGRERTDTQYF. Full variable domain (outside the CDR3, taken from reference TRBV15 and TRBJ2-3): DAMVIQNPRYQVTQFGKPVTLSCSQTLNHNVMYWYQQKSSQAPKLLFHYYDKDFNNEADTPDNFQSRRPNTSFCFLDIRSPGLGDTAMYLCATSRGGRERTDTQYFGPGTRLTVL.

The J gene is TRBJ1-5, the V gene TRBV19; 10 bases match TRBD1. Germline CDR1 is LNHDA and CDR2 is SQIVND (reference sequence). V shed 9 bases, J shed 5 bases, and the junction held 10 bases outside the gene matches. The CDR3 covers 15 residues. The CDR3 sequence: CASEDRGRADQPQHF. Written as DNA, the CDR3 is TGTGCCAGCGAAGACAGGGGGCGCGCAGATCAGCCCCAGCATTTT.

The chain recombines TRBV4-1 with TRBJ1-2; D not resolved. The length of the CDR3 is 13 residues. Trimming took off 1 base at V and 6 bases at J, with 9 bases between the two ends. CDR1 and CDR2 (germline): MGHRA, YSYEKL. As DNA, the CDR3 is TGCGCCAGCAGCCAAGCAGTTGGGAATGGCTACACCTTC. Translated: CASSQAVGNGYTF.

V gene TRBV5-6 combines with J gene TRBJ2-1, with no clear D. The CDR3 is made up of 11 amino acids. Trimming pared 3 bases from V and 6 bases from J, leaving 4 bases between. Germline V gives CDR1 SGHDT, CDR2 YYEEEE. CDR3 in amino acids: CASSWGNEQFF. The CDR3 bases are TGTGCCAGCAGCTGGGGCAATGAGCAGTTCTTC.

For the CDR3, the DNA is TGCGCCAGCAGCTTGGGACAGGGTGATTCACCCCTCCACTTT. Amino acid sequence: CASSLGQGDSPLHF. The rearrangement links TRBV5-1 to TRBJ1-6, with TRBD1 identical over 7 bases. The trim removed 0 bases at V and 8 bases at J, leaving 2 bases unmatched. The V gene's germline CDR1 is SGHRS and CDR2 YFSETQ. CDR3 length: 14 residues.

A single count supports this clone. This CDR3 reads CASNGFSGELFF. CDR3 nucleotide sequence: TGTGCCAGCAACGGGTTTTCCGGGGAGCTGTTTTTT. This chain uses TRBV28 with TRBJ2-2; D gene ambiguous. The CDR3 has 12 amino acids. The germline CDR1 and CDR2 sequences are MDHEN and SYDVKM. V gave up 7 bases and J gave up 6 bases, with 9 bases separating them.

This rearrangement joins TRBV6-1 to TRBJ1-6, with D perhaps matching TRBD1 (5 bases). CDR3 length equals 10 residues. Germline lookup yields CDR1 MNHNS and CDR2 SASEGT. V shed 11 bases and J shed 9 bases, with 8 bases lying between them. Here the CDR3 DNA reads TGTGCCGTAGGGGTTTCACCCCTCCACTTT. It translates to CAVGVSPLHF.

The chain is built from TRBV2 and TRBJ2-3, with 11 nucleotides matching TRBD2. The length of the CDR3 is 16 residues. The germline V gene has CDR1 SNHLY and CDR2 FYNNEI. The V and J ends lost 5 bases and 2 bases, in that order; junction bases with no gene match: 6. The CDR3 is CASSSGTSGYTDTQYF. CDR3 coding DNA: TGTGCCAGCAGTTCCGGGACTAGCGGATACACAGATACGCAGTATTTT. The full variable domain, its missing parts supplied by reference TRBV2 and TRBJ2-3, is EPEVTQTPSHQVTQMGQEVILRCVPISNHLYFYWYRQILGQKVEFLVSFYNNEISEKSEIFDDQFSVERPDGSNFTLKIRSTKLEDSAMYFCASSSGTSGYTDTQYFGPGTRLTVL.

The genes are TRBV2 and TRBJ2-3, with a possible D match to TRBD1 (6 bases). V gave up 3 bases and J gave up 2 bases, with 15 bases separating them. There are 16 residues in the CDR3. From germline, CDR1 is SNHLY and CDR2 FYNNEI. The CDR3 loop reads CASSDRQAPYTDTQYF. CDR3 sequence (DNA): TGTGCCAGCAGTGACAGACAGGCACCGTACACAGATACGCAGTATTTT.